This T cell receptor beta chain was identified during a study of cytomegalovirus exposure and HLA in healthy donors. Study observations and caveats: In a later analysis, most CMV-associated TCR beta chains appeared HLA-restricted.

As concerns this clone: Its antigen is not identified.

Researchers ran the PCR with 60 Vbeta and 13 Jbeta primers. Assay used: immunoSEQ multiplex PCR; TCRdb lists only in-frame clones, some missing. The top ten hold roughly 4.2% of the sample, which has about 90,000 clones, 78% seen once. Sequencing used PBMCs. This receptor was taken from a middle-aged woman in good health and CMV-seropositive.

The chain's CDR3 is CASSPDSYNEQFF. For the CDR3, the DNA is TGTGCCAGTAGTCCAGACAGCTACAATGAGCAGTTCTTC. The rearrangement links TRBV19 to TRBJ2-1; a weak D match, TRBD1 (5 bases). Per germline, CDR1 LNHDA and CDR2 SQIVND (reference sequence). V was cut by 5 bases and J by 3 bases, with 8 bases left in between. The CDR3 runs to 13 residues.